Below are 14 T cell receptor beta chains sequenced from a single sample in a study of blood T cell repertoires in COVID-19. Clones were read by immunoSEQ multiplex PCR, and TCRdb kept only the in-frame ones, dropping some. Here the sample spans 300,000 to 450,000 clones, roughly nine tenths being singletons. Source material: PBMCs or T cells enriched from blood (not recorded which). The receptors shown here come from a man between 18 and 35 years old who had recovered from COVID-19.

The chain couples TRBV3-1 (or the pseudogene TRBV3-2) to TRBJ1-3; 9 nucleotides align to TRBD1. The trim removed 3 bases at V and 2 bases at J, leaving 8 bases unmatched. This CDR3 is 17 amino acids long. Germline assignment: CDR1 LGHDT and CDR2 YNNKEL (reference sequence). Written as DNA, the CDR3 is TGTGCCAGCAGCCACCAGCTTAGGACAGGGGCTGGAAACACCATATATTTT. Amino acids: CASSHQLRTGAGNTIYF.

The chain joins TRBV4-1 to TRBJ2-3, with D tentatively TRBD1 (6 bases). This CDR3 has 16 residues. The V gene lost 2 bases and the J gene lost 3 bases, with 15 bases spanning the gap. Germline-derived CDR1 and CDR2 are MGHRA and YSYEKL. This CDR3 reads CASSQSPPGTTDTQYF. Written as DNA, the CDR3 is TGCGCCAGCAGCCAATCTCCACCCGGGACAACAGATACGCAGTATTTT.

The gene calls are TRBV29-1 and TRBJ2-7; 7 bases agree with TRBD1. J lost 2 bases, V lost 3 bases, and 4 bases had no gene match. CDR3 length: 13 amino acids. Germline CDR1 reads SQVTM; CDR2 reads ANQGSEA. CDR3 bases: TGCAGCGTTGAGGGACAGCCGACCTACGAGCAGTACTTC. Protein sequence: CSVEGQPTYEQYF.

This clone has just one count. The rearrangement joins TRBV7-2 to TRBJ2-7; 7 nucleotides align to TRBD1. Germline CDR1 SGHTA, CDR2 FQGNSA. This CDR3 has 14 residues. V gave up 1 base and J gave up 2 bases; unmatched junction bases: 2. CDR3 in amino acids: CASSLVQGPYEQYF. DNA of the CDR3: TGTGCCAGCAGCTTAGTACAGGGGCCCTACGAGCAGTACTTC.

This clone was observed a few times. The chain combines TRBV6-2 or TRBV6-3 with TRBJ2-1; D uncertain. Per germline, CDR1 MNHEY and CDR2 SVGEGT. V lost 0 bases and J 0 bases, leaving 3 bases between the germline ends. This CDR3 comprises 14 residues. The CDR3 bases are TGTGCCAGCAGTTACTCACTCTCCTACAATGAGCAGTTCTTC. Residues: CASSYSLSYNEQFF.

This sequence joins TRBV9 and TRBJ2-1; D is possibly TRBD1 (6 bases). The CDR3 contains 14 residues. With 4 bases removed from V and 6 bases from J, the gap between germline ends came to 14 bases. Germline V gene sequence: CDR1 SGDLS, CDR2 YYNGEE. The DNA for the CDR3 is TGTGCCAGCAGCTTCCGACAGGCCCTCAATGAGCAGTTCTTC. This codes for CASSFRQALNEQFF.

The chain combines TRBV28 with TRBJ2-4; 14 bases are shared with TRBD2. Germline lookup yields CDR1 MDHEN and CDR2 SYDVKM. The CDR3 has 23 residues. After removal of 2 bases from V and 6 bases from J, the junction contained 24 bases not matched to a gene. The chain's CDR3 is CASSLVALGFAGTSGSRRNIQYF. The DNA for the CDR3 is TGTGCCAGCAGTTTAGTAGCTTTGGGGTTTGCTGGGACTAGCGGGAGTCGTCGAAACATTCAGTACTTC.

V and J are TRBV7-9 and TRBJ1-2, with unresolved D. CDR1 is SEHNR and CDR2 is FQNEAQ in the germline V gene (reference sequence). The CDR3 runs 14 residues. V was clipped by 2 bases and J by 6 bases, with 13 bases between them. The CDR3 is CASSLIEGADGYTF. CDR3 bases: TGTGCCAGCAGCTTAATCGAGGGCGCCGATGGCTACACCTTC.

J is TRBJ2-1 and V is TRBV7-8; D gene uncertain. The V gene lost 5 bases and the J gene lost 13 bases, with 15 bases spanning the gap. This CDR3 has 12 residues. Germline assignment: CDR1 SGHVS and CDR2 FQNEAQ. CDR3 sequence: CASSPLPTTQFF. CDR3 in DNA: TGTGCCAGCAGCCCCCTGCCGACAACTCAGTTCTTC.

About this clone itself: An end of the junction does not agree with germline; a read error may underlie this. This CDR3 is CASSLATGFSYEQYF. The CDR3 bases are TGTGCCAGCAGCCTAGCTACAGGGTTCTCCTACGAGCAGTACTTC. The V gene is TRBV7-2, the J gene TRBJ2-7, with D perhaps TRBD1 (6 bases). This CDR3 contains 15 residues. From germline, CDR1 is SGHTA and CDR2 FQGNSA.

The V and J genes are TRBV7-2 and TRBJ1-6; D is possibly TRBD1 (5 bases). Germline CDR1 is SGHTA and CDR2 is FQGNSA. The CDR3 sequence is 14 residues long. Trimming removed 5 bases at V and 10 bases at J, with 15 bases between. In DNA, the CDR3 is TGTGCCAGCAGCCCCGCGGCAGGGCGATCACCCCTCCACTTT. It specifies CASSPAAGRSPLHF. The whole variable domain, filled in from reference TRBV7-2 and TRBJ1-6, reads GAGVSQSPSNKVTEKGKDVELRCDPISGHTALYWYRQSLGQGLEFLIYFQGNSAPDKSGLPSDRFSAERTGGSVSTLTIQRTQQEDSAVYLCASSPAAGRSPLHFGNGTRLTVT.

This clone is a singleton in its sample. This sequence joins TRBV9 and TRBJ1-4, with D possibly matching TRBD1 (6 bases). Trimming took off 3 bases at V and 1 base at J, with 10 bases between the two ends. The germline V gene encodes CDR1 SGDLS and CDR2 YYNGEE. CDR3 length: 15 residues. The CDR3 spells CASSAHRVTNEKLFF. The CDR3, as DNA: TGTGCCAGCAGCGCTCACAGGGTAACTAATGAAAAACTGTTTTTT.

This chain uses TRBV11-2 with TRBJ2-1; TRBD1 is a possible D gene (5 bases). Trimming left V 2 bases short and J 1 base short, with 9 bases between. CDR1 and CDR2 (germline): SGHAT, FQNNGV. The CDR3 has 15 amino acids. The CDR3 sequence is CASSLPRGSYNEQFF. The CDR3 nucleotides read TGTGCCAGCAGCTTACCAAGGGGATCCTACAATGAGCAGTTCTTC.

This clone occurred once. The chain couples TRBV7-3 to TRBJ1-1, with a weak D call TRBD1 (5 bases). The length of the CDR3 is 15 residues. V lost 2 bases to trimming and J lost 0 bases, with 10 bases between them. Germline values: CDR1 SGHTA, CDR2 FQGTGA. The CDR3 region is CASSLSGPMNTEAFF. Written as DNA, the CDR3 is TGTGCCAGCAGCTTATCAGGGCCGATGAACACTGAAGCTTTCTTT.